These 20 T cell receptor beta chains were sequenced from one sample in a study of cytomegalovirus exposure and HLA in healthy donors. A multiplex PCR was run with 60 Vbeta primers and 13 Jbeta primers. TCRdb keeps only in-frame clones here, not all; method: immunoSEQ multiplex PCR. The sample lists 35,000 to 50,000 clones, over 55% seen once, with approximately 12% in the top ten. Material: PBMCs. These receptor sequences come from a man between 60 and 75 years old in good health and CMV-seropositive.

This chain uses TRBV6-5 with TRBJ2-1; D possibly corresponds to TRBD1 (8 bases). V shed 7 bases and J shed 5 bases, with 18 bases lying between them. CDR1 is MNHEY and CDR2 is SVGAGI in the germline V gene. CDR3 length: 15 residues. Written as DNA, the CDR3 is TGTGCCAGCAAGGGGGGGGACAGGAATAACAATGAGCAGTTCTTC. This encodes CASKGGDRNNNEQFF.

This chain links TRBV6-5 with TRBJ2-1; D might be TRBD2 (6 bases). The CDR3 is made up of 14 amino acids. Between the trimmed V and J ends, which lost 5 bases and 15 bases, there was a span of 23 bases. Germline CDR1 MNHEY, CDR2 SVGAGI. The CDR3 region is CASSLQWDSLVRFF. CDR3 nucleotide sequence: TGTGCCAGCAGTCTACAGTGGGACTCCCTAGTCCGGTTCTTC.

CDR3 sequence: CASSTWRARGSTDTQYF. In DNA form, the CDR3 reads TGCGCCAGCAGCACCTGGCGTGCACGGGGTAGCACAGATACGCAGTATTTT. J is TRBJ2-3 and V is TRBV5-1, with D possibly TRBD2 on 5 matching bases. The CDR3 runs 17 residues. Trimming pared 4 bases from V and 0 bases from J, leaving 18 bases between. CDR1 is SGHRS, CDR2 YFSETQ, per germline.

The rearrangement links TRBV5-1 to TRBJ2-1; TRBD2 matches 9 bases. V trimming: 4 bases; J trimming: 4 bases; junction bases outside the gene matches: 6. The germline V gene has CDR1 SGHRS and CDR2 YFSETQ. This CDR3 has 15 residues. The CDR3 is CASSPTSGPYNEQFF. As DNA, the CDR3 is TGCGCCAGCAGCCCAACTAGCGGGCCTTACAATGAGCAGTTCTTC.

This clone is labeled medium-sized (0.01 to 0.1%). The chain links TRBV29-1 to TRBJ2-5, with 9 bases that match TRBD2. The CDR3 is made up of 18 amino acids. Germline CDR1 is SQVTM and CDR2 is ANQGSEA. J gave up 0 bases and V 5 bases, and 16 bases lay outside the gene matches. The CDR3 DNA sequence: TGCAGCGTTCTCCCCTACCTTCTAGCGGGACCGTACCAAGAGACCCAGTACTTC. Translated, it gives CSVLPYLLAGPYQETQYF.

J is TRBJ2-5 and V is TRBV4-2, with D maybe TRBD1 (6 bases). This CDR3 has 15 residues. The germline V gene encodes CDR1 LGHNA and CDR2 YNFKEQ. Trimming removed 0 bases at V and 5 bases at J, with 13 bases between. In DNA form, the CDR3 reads TGTGCCAGCAGCCAAGATAGGGCCCAGGGGGAGACCCAGTACTTC. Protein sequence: CASSQDRAQGETQYF.

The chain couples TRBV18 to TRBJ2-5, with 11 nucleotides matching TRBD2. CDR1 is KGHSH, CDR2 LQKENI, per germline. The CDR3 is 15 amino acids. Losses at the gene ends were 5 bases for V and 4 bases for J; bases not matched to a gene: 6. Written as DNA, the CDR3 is TGTGCCAGCTCAAGTACTAGCGGGAGAGGAGAGACCCAGTACTTC. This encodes CASSSTSGRGETQYF.

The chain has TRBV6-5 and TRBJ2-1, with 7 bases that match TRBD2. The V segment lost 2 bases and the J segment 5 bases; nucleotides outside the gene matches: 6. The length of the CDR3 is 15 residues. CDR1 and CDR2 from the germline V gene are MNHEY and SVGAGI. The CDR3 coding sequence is TGTGCCAGCAGTTACGGGGGGGAGGGCCACAATGAGCAGTTCTTC. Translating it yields CASSYGGEGHNEQFF.

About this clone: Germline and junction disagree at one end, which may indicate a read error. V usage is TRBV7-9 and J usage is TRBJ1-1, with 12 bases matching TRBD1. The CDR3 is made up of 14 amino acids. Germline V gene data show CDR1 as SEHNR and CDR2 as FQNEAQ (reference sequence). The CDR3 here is CASSLVLGQGATIF. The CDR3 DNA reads TGTGCCAGCAGCTTAGTTCTGGGACAGGGGGCTACGATCTTT.

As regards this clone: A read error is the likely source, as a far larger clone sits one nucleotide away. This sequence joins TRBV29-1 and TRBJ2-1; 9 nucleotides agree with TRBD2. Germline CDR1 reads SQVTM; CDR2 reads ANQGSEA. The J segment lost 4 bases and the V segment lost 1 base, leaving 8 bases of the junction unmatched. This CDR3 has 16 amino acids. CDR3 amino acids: CSVEGRASGAYNEQFF. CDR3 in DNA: TGCAGCGTTGAAGGACGGGCTAGCGGGGCATACAATGAGCAGTTCTTC.

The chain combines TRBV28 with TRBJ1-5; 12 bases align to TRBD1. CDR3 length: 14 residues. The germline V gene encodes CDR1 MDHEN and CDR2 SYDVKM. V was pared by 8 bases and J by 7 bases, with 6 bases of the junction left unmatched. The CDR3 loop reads CASRDRGLGQPQHF. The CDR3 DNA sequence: TGTGCCAGCCGGGACAGGGGGCTAGGACAGCCCCAGCATTTT.

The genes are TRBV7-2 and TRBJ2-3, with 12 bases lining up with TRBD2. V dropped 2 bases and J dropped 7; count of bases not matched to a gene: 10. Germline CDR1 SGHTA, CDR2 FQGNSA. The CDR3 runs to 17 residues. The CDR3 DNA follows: TGTGCCAGCAGCTTAATCGACGGACTAGCGGGATGGAATACGCAGTATTTT. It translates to CASSLIDGLAGWNTQYF.

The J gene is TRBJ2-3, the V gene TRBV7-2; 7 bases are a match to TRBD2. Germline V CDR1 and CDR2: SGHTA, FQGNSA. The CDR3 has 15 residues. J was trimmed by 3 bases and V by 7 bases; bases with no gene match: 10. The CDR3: CASTLSAGDTDTQYF. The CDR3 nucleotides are TGTGCCAGCACCCTCAGCGCGGGAGATACAGATACGCAGTATTTT.

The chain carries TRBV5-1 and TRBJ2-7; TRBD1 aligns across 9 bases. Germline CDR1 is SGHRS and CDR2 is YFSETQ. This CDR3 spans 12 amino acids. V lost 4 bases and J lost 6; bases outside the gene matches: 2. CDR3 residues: CASSPDRGEQYF. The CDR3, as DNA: TGCGCCAGCAGCCCGGACAGGGGCGAGCAGTACTTC.

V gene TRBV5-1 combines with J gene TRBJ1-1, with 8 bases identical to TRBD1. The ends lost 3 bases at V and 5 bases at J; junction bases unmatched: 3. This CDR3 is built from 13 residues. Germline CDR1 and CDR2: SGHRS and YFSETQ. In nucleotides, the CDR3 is TGCGCCAGCAGCTGGACAGGGCCTACTGAAGCTTTCTTT. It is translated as CASSWTGPTEAFF.

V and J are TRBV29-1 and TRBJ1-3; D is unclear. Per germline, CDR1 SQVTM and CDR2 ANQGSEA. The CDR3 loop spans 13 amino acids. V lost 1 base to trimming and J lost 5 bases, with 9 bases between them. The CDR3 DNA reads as TGCAGCGTTGAAGGTGCAGGTCGAAACACCATATATTTT. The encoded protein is CSVEGAGRNTIYF. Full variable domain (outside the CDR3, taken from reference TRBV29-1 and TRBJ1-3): SAVISQKPSRDICQRGTSLTIQCQVDSQVTMMFWYRQQPGQSLTLIATANQGSEATYESGFVIDKFPISRPNLTFSTLTVSNMSPEDSSIYLCSVEGAGRNTIYFGEGSWLTVV.

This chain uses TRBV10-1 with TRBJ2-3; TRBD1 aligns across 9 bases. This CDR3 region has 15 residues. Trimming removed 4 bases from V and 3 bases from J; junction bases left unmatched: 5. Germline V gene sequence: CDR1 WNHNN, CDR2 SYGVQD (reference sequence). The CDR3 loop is CASSGGTGPTDTQYF. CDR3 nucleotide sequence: TGCGCCAGCAGTGGAGGGACAGGGCCAACAGATACGCAGTATTTT.

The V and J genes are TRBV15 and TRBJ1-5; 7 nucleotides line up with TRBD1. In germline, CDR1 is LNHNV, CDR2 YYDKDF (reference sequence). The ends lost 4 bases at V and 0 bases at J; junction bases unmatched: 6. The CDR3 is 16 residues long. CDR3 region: CATSKDRRPSNQPQHF. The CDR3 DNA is TGTGCCACCAGCAAGGACAGGAGACCTAGCAATCAGCCCCAGCATTTT.

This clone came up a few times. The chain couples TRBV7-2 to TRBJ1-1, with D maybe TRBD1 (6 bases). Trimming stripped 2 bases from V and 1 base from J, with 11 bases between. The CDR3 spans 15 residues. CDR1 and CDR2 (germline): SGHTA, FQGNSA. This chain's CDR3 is CASSLNPGANTEAFF. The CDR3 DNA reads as TGTGCCAGCAGCTTAAACCCAGGGGCGAACACTGAAGCTTTCTTT.

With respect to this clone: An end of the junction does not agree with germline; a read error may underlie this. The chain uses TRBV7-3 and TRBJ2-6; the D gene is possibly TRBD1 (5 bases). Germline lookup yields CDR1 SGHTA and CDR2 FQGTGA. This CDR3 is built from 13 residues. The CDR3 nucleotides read TGTGCCAGCTGCAGCCCTGGGGCCAACGTTCTGACTTTC. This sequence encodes CASCSPGANVLTF.